This passage covers 28 T cell receptor beta chains from one sample sequenced in a study of T-cell memory formation after mild COVID-19. TCRdb analysed the 5' RACE reads with MiXCR anew, one entry per CDR3 protein. Among 25,000 to 35,000 distinct CDR3 sequences, around 7.2% were seen once, and the ten largest hold around an eighth. Sequenced: PBMCs or a T cell subset sorted from them (not recorded which). Every receptor here comes from an adult woman who had mild COVID-19 (a few samples of this study predate the infection). Cell type and time point are not known.

This clonotype has ten or more counts. The genes are TRBV7-9 and TRBJ1-5; no definite D call. The V end was cut by 1 base, the J end by 6 bases, with 4 bases between. This CDR3 region has 12 residues. In germline, CDR1 is SEHNR, CDR2 FQNEAQ (reference sequence). The CDR3 sequence: CASSLDSQPQHF. The CDR3 DNA sequence: TGTGCCAGCAGCTTAGACAGTCAGCCCCAGCATTTT.

The chain combines TRBV5-4 with TRBJ1-1, with D perhaps TRBD1 (6 bases). The CDR3 totals 15 residues. CDR1 SGHNT and CDR2 YYREEE come from the germline V gene (reference sequence). V gave up 2 bases and J gave up 5 bases, with 16 bases separating them. The CDR3 here is CASSFGTSEGTEAFF. CDR3 coding DNA: TGTGCCAGCAGCTTCGGGACATCCGAGGGGACTGAAGCTTTCTTT.

This clonotype was counted at least ten times. This chain links TRBV11-2 with TRBJ2-5, with TRBD2 as a possible D gene (5 bases). Germline loops: CDR1 SGHAT, CDR2 FQNNGV. This CDR3 is built from 15 residues. The V and J ends lost 2 bases and 0 bases respectively, with 10 bases between them. The CDR3 nucleotides are TGTGCCAGCAGCTTAATTGGGGAGTACCAAGAGACCCAGTACTTC. Protein product: CASSLIGEYQETQYF. Full variable domain (rest looked up from reference TRBV11-2 and TRBJ2-5): EAGVAQSPRYKIIEKRQSVAFWCNPISGHATLYWYQQILGQGPKLLIQFQNNGVVDDSQLPKDRFSAERLKGVDSTLKIQPAKLEDSAVYLCASSLIGEYQETQYFGPGTRLLVL.

This clonotype showed up many times. The chain joins TRBV20-1 to TRBJ2-7; D is possibly TRBD1 (5 bases). Germline V gene sequence: CDR1 DFQATT, CDR2 SNEGSKA (reference sequence). V lost 7 bases and J lost 1, with 8 bases in between. This CDR3 region has 11 residues. CDR3 nucleotides: TGCAGTGTAAAGGGGTCCTACGAGCAGTACTTC. It codes for CSVKGSYEQYF.

This clonotype came up many times. This chain connects TRBV4-2 to TRBJ2-1, with D perhaps being TRBD1 or TRBD2 (5 bases each). The V end was cut by 0 bases, the J end by 7 bases, with 16 bases between. Germline V CDR1 and CDR2: LGHNA, YNFKEQ. CDR3 length: 16 residues. The CDR3 loop reads CASSQDFGTPGNEQFF. The CDR3 DNA reads as TGTGCCAGCAGCCAAGATTTCGGGACCCCGGGGAATGAGCAGTTCTTC.

This clonotype was seen ten or more times. The gene calls are TRBV5-6 and TRBJ2-6; 8 nucleotides match TRBD1. The CDR3 is made up of 17 amino acids. After removal of 4 bases from V and 2 bases from J, the junction contained 8 bases not matched to a gene. From germline, CDR1 is SGHDT and CDR2 YYEEEE. CDR3 loop: CASSMTGVLTGANVLTF. CDR3 DNA sequence: TGTGCCAGCAGCATGACAGGGGTTCTAACTGGGGCCAACGTCCTGACTTTC.

This clonotype was recorded many times. The chain carries TRBV19 and TRBJ1-1, with D maybe TRBD1 (6 bases). The CDR3 has 16 residues. The germline CDR1 and CDR2 sequences are LNHDA and SQIVND (reference sequence). V was cut by 4 bases and J by 0 bases, with 15 bases left in between. CDR3 region: CASSRPTGQMNTEAFF. The DNA of the CDR3 is TGTGCCAGTAGTAGACCTACGGGACAAATGAACACTGAAGCTTTCTTT.

There are many counts of this clonotype. This sequence joins TRBV7-9 and TRBJ2-6; possible D gene TRBD1, 6 bases. The CDR3 has 18 amino acids. Germline CDR1 is SEHNR and CDR2 is FQNEAQ (reference sequence). Trimming took 8 bases from V and 0 from J, leaving 20 bases between them. CDR3 in amino acids: CASSKWAGVPSGANVLTF. The CDR3 nucleotides read TGTGCCAGCTCTAAGTGGGCAGGGGTTCCCTCTGGGGCCAACGTCCTGACTTTC.

Many counts were recorded for this clonotype. V gene TRBV20-1 combines with J gene TRBJ2-7; a possible D gene is TRBD2 (6 bases). This CDR3 is built from 13 residues. Germline V CDR1 and CDR2: DFQATT, SNEGSKA (reference sequence). V was pared by 6 bases and J by 5 bases, with 17 bases between. CDR3 coding DNA: TGCAGTGCCGTACGGGGGAAAGGGGACGAGCAGTACTTC. This codes for CSAVRGKGDEQYF.

Many counts were recorded for this clonotype. The CDR3 region is CASSPRTGLNSPLHF. The CDR3 DNA reads TGTGCCAGCAGCCCCCGGACAGGGTTGAATTCACCCCTCCACTTT. The chain is built from TRBV9 and TRBJ1-6; TRBD1 matches 8 bases. This CDR3 contains 15 residues. Germline trimming cut 4 bases from V and 7 bases from J; bases unmatched to any gene: 7. Per germline, CDR1 SGDLS and CDR2 YYNGEE.

This clonotype was found many times. The V and J genes are TRBV7-6 and TRBJ2-2, with D unclear. Trimming pared 1 base from V and 6 bases from J, leaving 6 bases between. Germline V gives CDR1 SGHVS, CDR2 FNYEAQ. This CDR3 is 13 amino acids long. The CDR3 loop is CASSLVGAGELFF. CDR3 bases: TGTGCCAGCAGCTTAGTTGGTGCCGGGGAGCTGTTTTTT. Using reference TRBV7-6 and TRBJ2-2 for the parts outside the CDR3, the full variable domain is GAGVSQSPRYKVTKRGQDVALRCDPISGHVSLYWYRQALGQGPEFLTYFNYEAQQDKSGLPNDRFSAERPEGSISTLTIQRTEQRDSAMYRCASSLVGAGELFFGEGSRLTVL.

This clonotype was seen ten or more times. The chain uses TRBV11-2 and TRBJ2-7, with 8 bases identical to TRBD1. The ends lost 5 bases at V and 2 bases at J; junction bases unmatched: 5. The CDR3 length is 14 residues. Germline V gene sequence: CDR1 SGHAT, CDR2 FQNNGV. The CDR3 sequence: CASSQTGATYEQYF. DNA for the CDR3: TGTGCCAGCAGCCAGACAGGGGCGACCTACGAGCAGTACTTC.

The table lists this clonotype with many counts. J is TRBJ2-3 and V is TRBV12-3 or TRBV12-4; TRBD2 matches at 13 bases. V lost 6 bases, J lost 3 bases, and 6 bases stayed unmatched. This CDR3 has 16 residues. CDR3 region: CASSRRTSGRTDTQYF. The DNA of the CDR3 is TGTGCCAGCAGCCGCCGGACTAGCGGGAGAACAGATACGCAGTATTTT.

As regards this clonotype: This may be a read error: a much more frequent sequence differs by one nucleotide. It is likely a read error, because the conserved phenylalanine at the end of the CDR3 is missing. This sequence joins TRBV9 and TRBJ2-7; D is unresolved. Germline V lookup: CDR1 SGDLS, CDR2 YYNGEE. Trimming pared 4 bases from V and 6 bases from J, leaving 17 bases between. The CDR3 length is 14 residues. The chain's CDR3 is CASSPPTPGGEQYL. In nucleotides, the CDR3 is TGTGCCAGCAGCCCTCCGACCCCAGGCGGCGAGCAGTACCTC.

This clonotype was picked up many times. The V and J genes are TRBV4-3 and TRBJ2-2; D not resolved. The CDR3 consists of 14 residues. Germline V gene data show CDR1 as LGHNA and CDR2 as YSLEER. Trimming left V 1 base short and J 6 bases short, with 9 bases between. CDR3 DNA sequence: TGCGCCAGCAGCCAAGGGTGGAGCTCCGGGGAGCTGTTTTTT. Protein sequence: CASSQGWSSGELFF.

Within the sample, this clonotype is medium-sized. The chain is built from TRBV4-3 and TRBJ1-5, with D perhaps matching TRBD1 (5 bases). CDR1 and CDR2 from the germline V gene are LGHNA and YSLEER. Trimming pared 0 bases from V and 6 bases from J, leaving 12 bases between. This CDR3 is built from 15 residues. The CDR3 nucleotides are TGCGCCAGCAGCCAAGATTGGCAGGGAGGTCAGCCCCAGCATTTT. Encoded protein: CASSQDWQGGQPQHF.

This clonotype was seen repeatedly, ten times or more. This sequence joins TRBV3-1 and TRBJ2-7; D not certain. V dropped 1 base and J dropped 9 bases, with 7 bases sitting between them. Per germline, CDR1 LGHDT and CDR2 YNNKEL (reference sequence). The CDR3 sequence is 11 residues long. The CDR3 loop reads CASSQGSLQYF. The CDR3 nucleotides read TGTGCCAGCAGCCAAGGGTCGTTGCAGTACTTC.

This clonotype was picked up many times. J is TRBJ1-2 and V is TRBV29-1; D is unclear. The CDR3 spans 12 residues. Trimming took off 8 bases at V and 6 bases at J, with 16 bases between the two ends. Germline-derived CDR1 and CDR2 are SQVTM and ANQGSEA. CDR3 DNA sequence: TGCAGCACCTACCGTCCAGATCATGGCTACACCTTC. As protein: CSTYRPDHGYTF.

This clonotype was recorded many times. This sequence joins TRBV25-1 and TRBJ1-6, with 7 bases that match TRBD1. CDR1 and CDR2 (germline): MGHDK, SYGVNS. V was clipped by 3 bases and J by 10 bases; unmatched bases: 9. The CDR3 length is 15 residues. The CDR3 here is CASSESTGLESPLHF. CDR3 sequence (DNA): TGTGCCAGCAGTGAGTCGACAGGGTTGGAGTCACCCCTCCACTTT.

This clonotype has a count of ten or more. The rearrangement joins TRBV3-1 to TRBJ1-6, with D perhaps matching TRBD1 (5 bases). From germline, CDR1 is LGHDT and CDR2 YNNKEL (reference sequence). Deletions cut 0 bases from V and 10 bases from J, with 13 bases between. The CDR3 is 15 residues long. The CDR3: CASSQDIRRGSPLHF. In nucleotides, the CDR3 is TGTGCCAGCAGCCAAGATATCCGGAGGGGCTCACCCCTCCACTTT. Complete variable domain (other parts from reference TRBV3-1 and TRBJ1-6): DTAVSQTPKYLVTQMGNDKSIKCEQNLGHDTMYWYKQDSKKFLKIMFSYNNKELIINETVPNRFSPKSPDKAHLNLHINSLELGDSAVYFCASSQDIRRGSPLHFGNGTRLTVT.

This clonotype was found many times. The genes are TRBV5-6 and TRBJ2-3, with 8 bases identical to TRBD2. Germline V lookup: CDR1 SGHDT, CDR2 YYEEEE. Unmatched junction bases numbered 0, after V lost 2 bases and J lost 1 base. The CDR3 consists of 14 residues. In nucleotides, the CDR3 is TGTGCCAGCAGCTTACTAGCGGGCACAGATACGCAGTATTTT. Translating gives CASSLLAGTDTQYF.

In this sample, this clonotype turned up many times. The chain couples TRBV4-2 to TRBJ1-1; 7 bases are a match to TRBD1. The J segment lost 4 bases and the V segment lost 0 bases, leaving 5 bases of the junction unmatched. The germline V gene encodes CDR1 LGHNA and CDR2 YNFKEQ. The CDR3 length is 15 residues. The CDR3 is CASSQEGQGGTEAFF. CDR3 bases: TGTGCCAGCAGCCAAGAAGGGCAGGGGGGCACTGAAGCTTTCTTT.

This clonotype occurred many times. This chain links TRBV5-1 with TRBJ2-3; 10 nucleotides line up with TRBD2. This CDR3 has 16 residues. CDR1 and CDR2 from the germline V gene are SGHRS and YFSETQ. Unmatched junction bases numbered 7, after V lost 4 bases and J lost 2 bases. The CDR3, as DNA: TGCGCCAGCAGCCTTTATGGGACTAGCGACACAGATACGCAGTATTTT. This encodes CASSLYGTSDTDTQYF.

This clonotype was seen many times. The V and J genes are TRBV11-2 and TRBJ1-1; TRBD1 aligns across 7 bases. Per germline, CDR1 SGHAT and CDR2 FQNNGV. This CDR3 spans 15 amino acids. The V and J ends lost 4 bases and 4 bases, in that order; junction bases with no gene match: 9. The CDR3: CASSSLTGEGTEAFF. The CDR3 bases are TGTGCCAGCAGCTCGCTTACAGGGGAAGGCACTGAAGCTTTCTTT.

This clonotype was detected ten times or more. The V and J genes are TRBV5-1 and TRBJ2-1; a weak D match, TRBD1 (6 bases). Germline values: CDR1 SGHRS, CDR2 YFSETQ. CDR3 size: 17 residues. V gave up 1 base and J gave up 1 base, with 15 bases separating them. Here the CDR3 DNA reads TGCGCCAGCAGCTTGACTACAGGGAAAGTGTCCTACAATGAGCAGTTCTTC. Translating it yields CASSLTTGKVSYNEQFF.

This clonotype has at least ten counts. The chain links TRBV6-2 or TRBV6-3 to TRBJ2-5, with 9 bases fitting TRBD1. In germline, CDR1 is MNHEY, CDR2 SVGEGT. CDR3 length: 15 residues. The V segment lost 5 bases and the J segment 5 bases; nucleotides outside the gene matches: 9. CDR3 sequence: CASSPWTGEVETQYF. Written as DNA, the CDR3 is TGTGCCAGCAGTCCATGGACAGGGGAAGTGGAGACCCAGTACTTC.

This clonotype was detected many times. V gene TRBV11-2 combines with J gene TRBJ2-5; 8 bases line up with TRBD2. After removal of 1 base from V and 5 bases from J, the junction contained 3 bases not matched to a gene. Germline V lookup: CDR1 SGHAT, CDR2 FQNNGV. The CDR3 covers 14 residues. The CDR3 sequence is CASSLGPGGETQYF. The CDR3 DNA is TGTGCCAGCAGCTTAGGTCCGGGAGGGGAGACCCAGTACTTC.

This clonotype was seen at least ten times. The chain is built from TRBV18 and TRBJ2-5, with TRBD2 as a possible D gene (6 bases). Trimming pared 10 bases from V and 3 bases from J, leaving 12 bases between. The germline V gene encodes CDR1 KGHSH and CDR2 LQKENI. The CDR3 sequence is 12 residues long. CDR3 amino acids: CATLGGKETQYF. The CDR3 DNA reads as TGTGCCACCCTAGGAGGGAAAGAGACCCAGTACTTC.